The clone carrying this T cell receptor (beta chain) was counted ten times or more. This specimen belongs to a study of T cell repertoires in cytomegalovirus infection. TCRdb re-derived calls from the reads in MiXCR, one entry per CDR3 protein. The table has approximately 76,000 distinct CDR3 sequences, roughly 3.6% seen once; the top ten hold approximately 5%. The length of the CDR3 is 15 residues. Trimming removed 5 bases at V and 3 bases at J, with 17 bases between. Germline lookup yields CDR1 SGHTA and CDR2 FQGTGA. Sequenced input: PBMCs. The rearrangement uses TRBV7-3 and TRBJ2-7; D is tentatively TRBD1 or TRBD2 (5 bases each). This receptor was taken from a human donor in good health (CMV status not recorded). Some clones in this sample may be carry-over from other donors' samples. CDR3 in DNA: TGTGCCAGCAGCCCCGGGATGGGACGTCTCTACGAGCAGTACTTC. This encodes CASSPGMGRLYEQYF.